This T cell receptor (beta chain) is drawn from a study of identical twins. Each donor (without exception) was a healthy Caucasian. With 3 bases removed from V and 5 bases from J, the gap between germline ends came to 11 bases. The CDR3 runs to 13 residues. CDR1 LNHNV and CDR2 YYDKDF come from the germline V gene (reference sequence). MiXCR was run by TCRdb on the 5' RACE reads, yielding one entry per CDR3 protein. The sample lists 500,000 to 600,000 distinct CDR3 sequences, 22% seen once, with about 0.99% in the top ten. Separately, the same data were catalogued under a study of T cells expressing NK-cell markers. As that study records: It was sorted CD3+CD56+NKG2C+, CD3+CD56+NKG2C- and CD3+CD56-NKG2C+ T cells that supplied the TCR beta repertoires.

The sequenced material came from CD4+ T cells sorted from blood. This chain joins TRBV15 and TRBJ2-7; D uncertain. This receptor was taken from a young woman in good health. The CDR3 region is CATSSRAGNEQYF. CDR3 in DNA: TGTGCCACCAGCAGCCGGGCCGGCAACGAGCAGTACTTC.